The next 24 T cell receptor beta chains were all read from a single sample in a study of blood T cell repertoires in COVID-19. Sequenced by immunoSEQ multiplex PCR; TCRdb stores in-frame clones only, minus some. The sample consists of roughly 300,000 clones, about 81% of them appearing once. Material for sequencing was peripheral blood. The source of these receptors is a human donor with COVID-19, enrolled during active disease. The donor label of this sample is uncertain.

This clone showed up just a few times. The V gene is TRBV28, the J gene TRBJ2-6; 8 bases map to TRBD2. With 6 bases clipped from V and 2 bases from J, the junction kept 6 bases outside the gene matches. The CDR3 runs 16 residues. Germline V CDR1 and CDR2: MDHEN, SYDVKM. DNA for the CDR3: TGTGCCAGCAGAGGTAGCGGGACCGCTGGGGCCAACGTCCTGACTTTC. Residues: CASRGSGTAGANVLTF.

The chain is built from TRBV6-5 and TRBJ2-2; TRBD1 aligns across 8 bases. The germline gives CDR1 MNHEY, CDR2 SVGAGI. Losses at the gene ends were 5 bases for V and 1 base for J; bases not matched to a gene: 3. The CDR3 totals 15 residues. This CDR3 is CASSTGTGNTGELFF. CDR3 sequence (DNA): TGTGCCAGCAGTACCGGGACAGGGAACACCGGGGAGCTGTTTTTT.

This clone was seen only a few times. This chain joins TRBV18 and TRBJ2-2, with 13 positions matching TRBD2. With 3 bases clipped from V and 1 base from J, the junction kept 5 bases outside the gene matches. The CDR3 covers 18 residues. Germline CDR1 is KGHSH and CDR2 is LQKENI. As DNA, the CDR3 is TGTGCCAGCTCACCCAGACGACTAGCGGGAGGGAACACCGGGGAGCTGTTTTTT. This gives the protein CASSPRRLAGGNTGELFF.

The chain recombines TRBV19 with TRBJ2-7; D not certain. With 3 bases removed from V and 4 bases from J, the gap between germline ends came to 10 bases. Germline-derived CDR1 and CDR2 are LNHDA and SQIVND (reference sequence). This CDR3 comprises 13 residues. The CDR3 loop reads CASSISLPYEQYF. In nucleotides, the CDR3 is TGTGCCAGTAGTATTTCTCTTCCGTACGAGCAGTACTTC.

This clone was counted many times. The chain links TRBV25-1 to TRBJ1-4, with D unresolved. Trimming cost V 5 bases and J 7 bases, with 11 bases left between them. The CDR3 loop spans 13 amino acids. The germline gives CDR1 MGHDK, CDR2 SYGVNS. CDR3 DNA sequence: TGTGCCAGCAGTCTCGGGGTTGGTGAAAAACTGTTTTTT. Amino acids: CASSLGVGEKLFF.

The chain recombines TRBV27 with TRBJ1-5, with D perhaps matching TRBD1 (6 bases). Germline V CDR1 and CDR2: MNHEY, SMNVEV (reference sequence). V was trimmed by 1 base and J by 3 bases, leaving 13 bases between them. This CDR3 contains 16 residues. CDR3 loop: CASSLWGRSANQPQHF. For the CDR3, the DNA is TGTGCCAGCAGTTTATGGGGGCGGTCCGCCAATCAGCCCCAGCATTTT.

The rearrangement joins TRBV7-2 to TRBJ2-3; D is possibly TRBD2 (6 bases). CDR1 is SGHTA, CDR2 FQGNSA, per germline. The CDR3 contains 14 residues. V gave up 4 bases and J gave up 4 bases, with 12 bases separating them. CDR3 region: CASSSDWGADTQYF. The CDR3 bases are TGTGCCAGCAGCTCCGACTGGGGGGCAGATACGCAGTATTTT. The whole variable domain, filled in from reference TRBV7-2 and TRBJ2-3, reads GAGVSQSPSNKVTEKGKDVELRCDPISGHTALYWYRQSLGQGLEFLIYFQGNSAPDKSGLPSDRFSAERTGGSVSTLTIQRTQQEDSAVYLCASSSDWGADTQYFGPGTRLTVL.

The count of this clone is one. The CDR3 here is CASSPPISGELFF. DNA of the CDR3: TGCGCCAGCAGCCCTCCTATTTCCGGGGAGCTGTTTTTT. The V gene is TRBV5-1, the J gene TRBJ2-2; D gene ambiguous. V lost 4 bases and J 6 bases, leaving 10 bases between the germline ends. In germline, CDR1 is SGHRS, CDR2 YFSETQ. This CDR3 has 13 residues.

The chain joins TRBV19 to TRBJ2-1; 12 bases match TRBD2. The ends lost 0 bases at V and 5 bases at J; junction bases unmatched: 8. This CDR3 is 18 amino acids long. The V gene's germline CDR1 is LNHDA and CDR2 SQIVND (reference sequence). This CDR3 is CASSIDRGTSGHDNEQFF. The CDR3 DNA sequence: TGTGCCAGTAGTATAGATCGGGGGACTAGCGGGCACGACAATGAGCAGTTCTTC.

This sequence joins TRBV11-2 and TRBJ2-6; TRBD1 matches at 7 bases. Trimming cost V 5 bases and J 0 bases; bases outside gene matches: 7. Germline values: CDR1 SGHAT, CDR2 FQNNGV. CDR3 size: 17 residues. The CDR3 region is CASSPRQGVSGANVLTF. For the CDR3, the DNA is TGTGCCAGCAGCCCGCGACAGGGAGTCTCTGGGGCCAACGTCCTGACTTTC.

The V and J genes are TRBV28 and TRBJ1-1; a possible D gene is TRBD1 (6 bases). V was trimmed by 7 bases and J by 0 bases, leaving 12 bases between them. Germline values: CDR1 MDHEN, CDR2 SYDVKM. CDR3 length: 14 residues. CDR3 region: CASTESGVNTEAFF. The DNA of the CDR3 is TGTGCCAGCACCGAATCAGGGGTGAACACTGAAGCTTTCTTT. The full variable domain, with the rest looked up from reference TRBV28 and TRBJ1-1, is DVKVTQSSRYLVKRTGEKVFLECVQDMDHENMFWYRQDPGLGLRLIYFSYDVKMKEKGDIPEGYSVSREKKERFSLILESASTNQTSMYLCASTESGVNTEAFFGQGTRLTVV.

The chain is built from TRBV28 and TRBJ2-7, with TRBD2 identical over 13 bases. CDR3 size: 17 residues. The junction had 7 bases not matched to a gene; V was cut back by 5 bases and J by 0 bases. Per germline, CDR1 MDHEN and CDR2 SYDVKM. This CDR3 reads CASSGPGLAGNSYEQYF. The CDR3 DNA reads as TGTGCCAGCAGTGGTCCGGGACTAGCGGGAAACTCCTACGAGCAGTACTTC.

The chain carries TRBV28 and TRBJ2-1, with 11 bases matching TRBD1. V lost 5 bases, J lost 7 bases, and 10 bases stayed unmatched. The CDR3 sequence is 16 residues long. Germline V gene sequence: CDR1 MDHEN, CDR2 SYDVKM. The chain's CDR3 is CASSPGTGGFSNEQFF. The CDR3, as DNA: TGTGCCAGCAGTCCCGGGACAGGGGGATTTTCAAATGAGCAGTTCTTC.

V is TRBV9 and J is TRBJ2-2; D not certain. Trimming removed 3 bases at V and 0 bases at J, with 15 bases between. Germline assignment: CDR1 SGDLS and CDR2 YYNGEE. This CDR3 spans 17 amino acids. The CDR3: CASSGPRGSTNTGELFF. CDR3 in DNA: TGTGCCAGCAGCGGCCCTAGAGGCAGTACGAACACCGGGGAGCTGTTTTTT. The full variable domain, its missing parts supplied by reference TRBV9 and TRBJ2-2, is DSGVTQTPKHLITATGQRVTLRCSPRSGDLSVYWYQQSLDQGLQFLIQYYNGEERAKGNILERFSAQQFPDLHSELNLSSLELGDSALYFCASSGPRGSTNTGELFFGEGSRLTVL.

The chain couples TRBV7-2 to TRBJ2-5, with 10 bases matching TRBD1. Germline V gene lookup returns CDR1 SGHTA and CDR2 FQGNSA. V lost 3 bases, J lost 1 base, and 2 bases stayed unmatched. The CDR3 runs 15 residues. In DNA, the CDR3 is TGTGCCAGCAGCTTGACAGGGGGCAGCCAAGAGACCCAGTACTTC. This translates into CASSLTGGSQETQYF.

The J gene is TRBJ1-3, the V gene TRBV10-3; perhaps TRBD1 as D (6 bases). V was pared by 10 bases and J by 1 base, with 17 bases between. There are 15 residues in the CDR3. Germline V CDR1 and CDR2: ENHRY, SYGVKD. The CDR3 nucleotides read TGTGCCACTCGGACAGTGAGCTCTTCTGGAAACACCATATATTTT. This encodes CATRTVSSSGNTIYF.

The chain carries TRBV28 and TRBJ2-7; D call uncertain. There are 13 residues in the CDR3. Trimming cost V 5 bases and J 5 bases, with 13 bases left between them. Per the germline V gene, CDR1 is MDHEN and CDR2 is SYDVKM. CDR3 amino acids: CASSPPRSHEQYF. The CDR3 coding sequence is TGTGCCAGCAGTCCCCCCCGGAGCCACGAGCAGTACTTC.

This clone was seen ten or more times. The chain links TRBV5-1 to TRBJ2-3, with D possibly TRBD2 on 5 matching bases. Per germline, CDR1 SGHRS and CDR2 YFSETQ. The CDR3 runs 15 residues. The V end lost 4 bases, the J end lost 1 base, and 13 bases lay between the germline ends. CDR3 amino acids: CASSPGGFGTDTQYF. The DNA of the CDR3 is TGCGCCAGCAGCCCCGGCGGGTTCGGCACAGATACGCAGTATTTT. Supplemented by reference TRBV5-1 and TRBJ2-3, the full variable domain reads KAGVTQTPRYLIKTRGQQVTLSCSPISGHRSVSWYQQTPGQGLQFLFEYFSETQRNKGNFPGRFSGRQFSNSRSEMNVSTLELGDSALYLCASSPGGFGTDTQYFGPGTRLTVL.

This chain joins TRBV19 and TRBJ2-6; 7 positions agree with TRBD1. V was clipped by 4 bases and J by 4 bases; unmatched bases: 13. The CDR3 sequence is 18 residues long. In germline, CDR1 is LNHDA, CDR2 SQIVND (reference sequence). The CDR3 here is CASSTPGQASRGANVLTF. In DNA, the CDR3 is TGTGCCAGTAGTACCCCCGGACAGGCATCCAGAGGGGCCAACGTCCTGACTTTC. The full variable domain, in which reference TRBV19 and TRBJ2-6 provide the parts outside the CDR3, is DGGITQSPKYLFRKEGQNVTLSCEQNLNHDAMYWYRQDPGQGLRLIYYSQIVNDFQKGDIAEGYSVSREKKESFPLTVTSAQKNPTAFYLCASSTPGQASRGANVLTFGAGSRLTVL.

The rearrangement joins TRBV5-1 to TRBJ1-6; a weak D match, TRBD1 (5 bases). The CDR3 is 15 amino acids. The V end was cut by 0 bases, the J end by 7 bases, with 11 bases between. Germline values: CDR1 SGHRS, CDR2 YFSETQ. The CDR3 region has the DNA TGCGCCAGCAGCTTGGCTCAGGGTCGAAATTCACCCCTCCACTTT. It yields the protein CASSLAQGRNSPLHF.

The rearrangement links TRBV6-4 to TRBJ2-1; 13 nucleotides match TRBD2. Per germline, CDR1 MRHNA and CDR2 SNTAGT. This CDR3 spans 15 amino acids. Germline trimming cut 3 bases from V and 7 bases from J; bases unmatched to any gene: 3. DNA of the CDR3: TGTGCCAGCAGTGAAGGACTAGCGGGAGCGAATGAGCAGTTCTTC. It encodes CASSEGLAGANEQFF.

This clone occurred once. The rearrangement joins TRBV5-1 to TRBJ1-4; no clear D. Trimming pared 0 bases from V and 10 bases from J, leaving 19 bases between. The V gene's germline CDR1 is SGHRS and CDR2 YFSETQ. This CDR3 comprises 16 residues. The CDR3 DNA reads TGCGCCAGCAGCTTGGCCGCGCGAGAAGCCCTCGGAAAACTGTTTTTT. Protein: CASSLAAREALGKLFF.

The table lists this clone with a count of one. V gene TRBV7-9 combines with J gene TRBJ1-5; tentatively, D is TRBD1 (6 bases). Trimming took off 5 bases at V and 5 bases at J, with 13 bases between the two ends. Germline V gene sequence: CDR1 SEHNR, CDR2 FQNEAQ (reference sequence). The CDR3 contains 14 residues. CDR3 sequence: CASSARDIYQPQHF. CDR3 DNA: TGTGCCAGCAGCGCCCGGGACATCTATCAGCCCCAGCATTTT.

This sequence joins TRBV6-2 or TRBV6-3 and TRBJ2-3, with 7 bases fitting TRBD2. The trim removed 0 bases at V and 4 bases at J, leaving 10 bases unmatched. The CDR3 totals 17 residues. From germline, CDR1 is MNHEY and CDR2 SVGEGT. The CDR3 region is CASSYSPGAGEADTQYF. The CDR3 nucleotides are TGTGCCAGCAGTTACTCCCCGGGTGCGGGAGAGGCAGATACGCAGTATTTT.